These 24 T cell receptor beta chains were sequenced from one sample in a study of T cells after yellow fever vaccination. TCRdb reprocessed the 5' RACE reads via MiXCR and lists one record per CDR3 protein. This sample has under 600,000 distinct CDR3 sequences, with about a fifth found just once. The source was PBMCs, collected roughly 20 days after the first yellow fever vaccination. All receptors derive from a man between 18 and 29 years old who received the YFV17D yellow fever vaccine.

The gene calls are TRBV12-3 or TRBV12-4 and TRBJ2-5; D is uncertain. This CDR3 comprises 14 residues. The V and J ends lost 3 bases and 2 bases respectively, with 10 bases between them. The CDR3 bases are TGTGCCAGCAGTTTGAATGGGCAGCAAGAGACCCAGTACTTC. This gives the protein CASSLNGQQETQYF.

This chain uses TRBV6-2 or TRBV6-3 with TRBJ1-2; a weak D match, TRBD1 (5 bases). There are 15 residues in the CDR3. The germline V gene encodes CDR1 MNHEY and CDR2 SVGEGT. Trimming pared 2 bases from V and 3 bases from J, leaving 13 bases between. The CDR3 DNA sequence: TGTGCCAGCAGTTACCCCAGGACAACCTACTATGGCTACACCTTC. Residues: CASSYPRTTYYGYTF.

The chain carries TRBV28 and TRBJ2-7; a possible D gene is TRBD2 (6 bases). The CDR3 contains 14 residues. Trimming took 2 bases from V and 6 from J, leaving 14 bases between them. The germline CDR1 and CDR2 sequences are MDHEN and SYDVKM. CDR3 amino acids: CASSLGGTASEQYV. Here the CDR3 DNA reads TGTGCCAGCAGTTTAGGCGGGACGGCGAGCGAGCAGTACGTC.

Only a few counts were recorded for this clonotype. This chain joins TRBV5-1 and TRBJ2-5; TRBD1 might be the D (6 bases). The V gene lost 3 bases and the J gene lost 1 base, with 10 bases spanning the gap. Germline V CDR1 and CDR2: SGHRS, YFSETQ. The CDR3 runs to 14 residues. Here the CDR3 reads CASSWDIIQETQYF. DNA of the CDR3: TGCGCCAGCAGCTGGGACATCATCCAAGAGACCCAGTACTTC.

This rearrangement joins TRBV4-2 to TRBJ2-2; D ambiguous. Between the trimmed V and J ends, which lost 1 base and 6 bases, there was a span of 9 bases. Germline V gives CDR1 LGHNA, CDR2 YNFKEQ. The CDR3 is made up of 14 amino acids. This CDR3 reads CASSQALESGELFF. DNA for the CDR3: TGTGCCAGCAGCCAAGCCCTGGAGTCCGGGGAGCTGTTTTTT.

The DNA for the CDR3 is TGTGCCAGCAGTTTAAACAGGGTCCGAGAGACCCAGTACTTC. It specifies CASSLNRVRETQYF. The rearrangement links TRBV12-3 or TRBV12-4 to TRBJ2-5; TRBD1 might be the D (6 bases). CDR3 length equals 14 residues. Trimming pared 2 bases from V and 4 bases from J, leaving 11 bases between.

V and J are TRBV4-3 and TRBJ2-6; either TRBD1 or TRBD2 may fit D (5 bases each). Trimming cost V 1 base and J 0 bases, with 19 bases left between them. CDR3 length equals 20 residues. Germline values: CDR1 LGHNA, CDR2 YSLEER. As DNA, the CDR3 is TGCGCCAGCAGCCAAGGGGGCCGGGGTTTATTTTTCTCTGGGGCCAACGTCCTGACTTTC. The encoded protein is CASSQGGRGLFFSGANVLTF.

This clonotype was seen more than once but under ten times. The chain joins TRBV7-9 to TRBJ2-7; D is unclear. CDR1 is SEHNR, CDR2 FQNEAQ, per germline (reference sequence). The V gene lost 1 base and the J gene lost 7 bases, with 11 bases spanning the gap. This CDR3 comprises 13 residues. The CDR3 sequence: CASSLGAGIEQYF. In DNA, the CDR3 is TGTGCCAGCAGCTTAGGGGCAGGCATAGAGCAGTACTTC.

This clonotype showed up just a few times. The J gene is TRBJ2-3, the V gene TRBV29-1, with 9 bases identical to TRBD2. V lost 5 bases, J lost 7 bases, and 10 bases stayed unmatched. The CDR3 contains 14 residues. The germline gives CDR1 SQVTM, CDR2 ANQGSEA. The CDR3 here is CSVLAGGSRNTQYF. CDR3 sequence (DNA): TGCAGCGTTCTTGCGGGGGGGAGCAGAAATACGCAGTATTTT.

This clonotype was seen a few times. The CDR3 loop is CASSQGLGGRNTEAFF. The DNA for the CDR3 is TGCGCCAGCAGCCAAGGGCTAGGGGGCAGGAACACTGAAGCTTTCTTT. The chain recombines TRBV4-1 with TRBJ1-1, with TRBD1 identical over 7 bases. There are 16 residues in the CDR3. The V and J ends lost 1 base and 1 base, in that order; junction bases with no gene match: 6. Germline CDR1 is MGHRA and CDR2 is YSYEKL.

The chain links TRBV6-2 or TRBV6-3 to TRBJ2-7, with D unclear. CDR3 length: 12 residues. The germline V gene encodes CDR1 MNHEY and CDR2 SVGEGT. V was trimmed by 2 bases and J by 2 bases, leaving 4 bases between them. The CDR3 is CASSYSTYEQYF. Written as DNA, the CDR3 is TGTGCCAGCAGTTACAGTACCTACGAGCAGTACTTC.

CDR3 amino acids: CSAGTGLTYEQYV. The CDR3 DNA follows: TGCAGTGCAGGGACAGGACTAACCTACGAGCAGTACGTC. The rearrangement joins TRBV20-1 to TRBJ2-7; 8 bases agree with TRBD1. J gave up 2 bases and V 6 bases, and 6 bases lay outside the gene matches. CDR3 length: 13 residues. Looked up from germline, CDR1 is DFQATT and CDR2 is SNEGSKA (reference sequence).

The rearrangement joins TRBV19 to TRBJ1-1; no clear D. Trimming took off 5 bases at V and 7 bases at J, with 11 bases between the two ends. Germline V lookup: CDR1 LNHDA, CDR2 SQIVND (reference sequence). CDR3 length equals 12 residues. DNA of the CDR3: TGTGCCAGTAGTCCCCAAGAGGGTGAAGCTTTCTTT. Amino acids: CASSPQEGEAFF.

This chain links TRBV12-3 or TRBV12-4 with TRBJ2-4; tentatively, D is TRBD1 or TRBD2 (6 bases each). The CDR3 is 15 amino acids. The V end lost 7 bases, the J end lost 7 bases, and 20 bases lay between the germline ends. The CDR3 nucleotides read TGTGCCAGCACATTCCGGGGGCCAATAAGCAACATTCAGTACTTC. It encodes CASTFRGPISNIQYF.

The chain employs TRBV11-2 and TRBJ2-1, with 8 bases that match TRBD2. Germline V CDR1 and CDR2: SGHAT, FQNNGV. CDR3 size: 18 residues. Germline trimming cut 5 bases from V and 0 bases from J; bases unmatched to any gene: 12. CDR3 residues: CASSNPIAGFLSYNEQFF. CDR3 in DNA: TGTGCCAGCAGCAATCCCATAGCGGGGTTCCTCTCCTACAATGAGCAGTTCTTC.

The CDR3 protein is CASSLDRGRQETQYF. In nucleotides, the CDR3 is TGTGCCAGCAGTCTGGACAGGGGTAGGCAAGAGACCCAGTACTTC. The chain uses TRBV2 and TRBJ2-5; 9 bases agree with TRBD1. Germline values: CDR1 SNHLY, CDR2 FYNNEI. This CDR3 has 15 residues. V was clipped by 5 bases and J by 2 bases; unmatched bases: 6. Together with reference TRBV2 and TRBJ2-5, the CDR3 gives the full variable domain: EPEVTQTPSHQVTQMGQEVILRCVPISNHLYFYWYRQILGQKVEFLVSFYNNEISEKSEIFDDQFSVERPDGSNFTLKIRSTKLEDSAMYFCASSLDRGRQETQYFGPGTRLLVL.

The V call is TRBV5-4, the J call TRBJ2-3, with D possibly matching TRBD1 (5 bases). Germline CDR1 is SGHNT and CDR2 is YYREEE (reference sequence). Trimming cost V 1 base and J 6 bases, with 12 bases left between them. The CDR3 has 14 residues. Here the CDR3 reads CASSLHGAGDTQYF. In DNA form, the CDR3 reads TGTGCCAGCAGCTTGCATGGGGCCGGTGATACGCAGTATTTT.

CDR3 sequence: CASSHLSGTGYGYTF. The CDR3 DNA sequence: TGCGCCAGCAGCCATCTCTCCGGGACAGGGTATGGCTACACCTTC. This chain connects TRBV4-1 to TRBJ1-2; 9 bases line up with TRBD1. The CDR3 covers 15 residues. From germline, CDR1 is MGHRA and CDR2 YSYEKL. With V trimmed by 3 bases and J by 5 bases, 7 bases remained unmatched.

V is TRBV3-1 and J is TRBJ2-4; TRBD2 aligns across 11 bases. The J segment lost 6 bases and the V segment lost 0 bases, leaving 4 bases of the junction unmatched. This CDR3 has 16 amino acids. Germline values: CDR1 LGHDT, CDR2 YNNKEL (reference sequence). The CDR3 spells CASSQDSGGAANIQYF. The CDR3 DNA reads as TGTGCCAGCAGCCAAGATAGCGGGGGGGCCGCAAACATTCAGTACTTC.

This rearrangement joins TRBV3-1 to TRBJ2-3; 12 bases map to TRBD2. The V and J ends lost 11 bases and 2 bases, in that order; junction bases with no gene match: 17. Germline CDR1 and CDR2: LGHDT and YNNKEL (reference sequence). This CDR3 spans 18 amino acids. CDR3 in amino acids: CACCQDLAGGPITDTQYF. The DNA of the CDR3 is TGTGCCTGCTGCCAAGATCTAGCGGGGGGGCCAATCACAGATACGCAGTATTTT.

The chain links TRBV6-1 to TRBJ2-3; 12 bases align to TRBD1. This CDR3 spans 15 amino acids. J lost 4 bases, V lost 8 bases, and 7 bases had no gene match. Germline V gives CDR1 MNHNS, CDR2 SASEGT. CDR3 region: CASLFGTGGSDTQYF. CDR3 sequence (DNA): TGTGCCAGCCTCTTCGGGACAGGGGGCTCAGATACGCAGTATTTT.

This clonotype was counted ten times or more. The V gene is TRBV5-1, the J gene TRBJ2-1; maybe TRBD2 (5 bases). V shed 0 bases and J shed 7 bases, with 11 bases lying between them. There are 14 residues in the CDR3. The germline gives CDR1 SGHRS, CDR2 YFSETQ. CDR3 DNA: TGCGCCAGCAGCTTGGCATCCCCGGGGAATGAGCAGTTCTTC. Amino acid sequence: CASSLASPGNEQFF.

The chain recombines TRBV20-1 with TRBJ2-1; D ambiguous. Deletions cut 6 bases from V and 0 bases from J, with 15 bases between. The germline V gene encodes CDR1 DFQATT and CDR2 SNEGSKA (reference sequence). The CDR3 consists of 15 residues. The CDR3 loop is CSAPPDGSSYNEQFF. The DNA for the CDR3 is TGCAGTGCCCCACCGGACGGCAGCTCCTACAATGAGCAGTTCTTC.

This clonotype was recorded a few times. The V and J genes are TRBV5-1 and TRBJ1-3; unclear D gene. Germline CDR1 reads SGHRS; CDR2 reads YFSETQ. Trimming removed 2 bases from V and 0 bases from J, with 9 bases in between. The CDR3 extends over 15 amino acids. The CDR3: CASSFDGSSGNTIYF. Here the CDR3 DNA reads TGCGCCAGCAGCTTCGATGGGAGCTCTGGAAACACCATATATTTT.